This T cell receptor beta chain came from a study of PD-1 blockade in mismatch repair-deficient tumors. Measured with immunoSEQ multiplex PCR; TCRdb has only the in-frame clones, and not every one. The sample shows under 25,000 clones, almost 85% of them seen only once. V shed 4 bases, J shed 4 bases, and the junction held 15 bases outside the gene matches. The CDR3 extends over 18 amino acids. Germline V gene lookup returns CDR1 SGHNT and CDR2 YENEEA. The rearrangement links TRBV11-3 to TRBJ2-1; 8 nucleotides align to TRBD1. The source material was PBMCs, sampled 52 weeks after starting pembrolizumab. The clonotype originates from an adult with mismatch repair-deficient cancer. The CDR3 coding sequence is TGTGCCAGCAGCTCCGGACAGGGCAGATCGCCGTCTTACAATGAGCAGTTCTTC. Translating it yields CASSSGQGRSPSYNEQFF.